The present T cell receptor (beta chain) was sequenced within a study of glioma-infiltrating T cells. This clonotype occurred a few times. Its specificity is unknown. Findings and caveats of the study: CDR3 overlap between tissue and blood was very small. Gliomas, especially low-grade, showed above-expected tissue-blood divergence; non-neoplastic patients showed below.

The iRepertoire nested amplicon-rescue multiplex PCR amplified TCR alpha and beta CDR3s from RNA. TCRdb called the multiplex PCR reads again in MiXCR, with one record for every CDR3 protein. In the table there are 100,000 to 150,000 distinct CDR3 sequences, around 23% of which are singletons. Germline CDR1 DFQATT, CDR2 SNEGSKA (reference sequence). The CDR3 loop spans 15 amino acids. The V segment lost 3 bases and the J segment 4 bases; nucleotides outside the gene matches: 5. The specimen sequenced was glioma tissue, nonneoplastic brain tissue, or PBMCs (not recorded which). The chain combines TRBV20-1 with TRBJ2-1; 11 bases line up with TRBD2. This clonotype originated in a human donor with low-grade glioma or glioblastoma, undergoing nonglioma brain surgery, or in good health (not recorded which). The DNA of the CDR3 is TGCAGTGCTAGCCTAGCGGGGGGTGGGTACAATGAGCAGTTCTTC. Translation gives CSASLAGGGYNEQFF.